These 26 T cell receptor beta chains were sequenced from one sample in a study of beta chain features in type 1 diabetes. Expressed TCRB transcripts were sequenced because the entire RNA isolate underwent reverse transcription. Sequenced by immunoSEQ multiplex PCR; TCRdb stores in-frame clones only, minus some. Of about 150,000 clones listed, over 9.5% are singletons. Specimen: naive CD4+ T cells from blood. These receptors originate from a man between 18 and 35 years old in good health.

This clone was counted only a few times. The V call is TRBV19, the J call TRBJ2-7; TRBD2 might be the D (5 bases). The length of the CDR3 is 15 residues. Trimming left V 3 bases short and J 0 bases short, with 12 bases between. The germline gives CDR1 LNHDA, CDR2 SQIVND (reference sequence). The CDR3 is CASSILDAGSYEQYF. CDR3 nucleotides: TGTGCCAGTAGTATCCTCGACGCGGGCTCCTACGAGCAGTACTTC.

The chain has TRBV19 and TRBJ1-4; D remains unclear. V lost 5 bases, J lost 5 bases, and 12 bases lay in between. The CDR3 has 14 amino acids. Germline V gene data show CDR1 as LNHDA and CDR2 as SQIVND (reference sequence). The CDR3 loop reads CASSPRGKNEKLFF. CDR3 sequence (DNA): TGTGCCAGTAGTCCACGAGGGAAAAATGAAAAACTGTTTTTT.

This clone was observed a handful of times. The rearrangement joins TRBV11-2 to TRBJ2-7; 7 bases align to TRBD1. V shed 5 bases and J 3 bases; nucleotides not matched to a gene: 7. This CDR3 region has 14 residues. From germline, CDR1 is SGHAT and CDR2 FQNNGV. CDR3 region: CASSPRQGRYEQYF. The CDR3 region has the DNA TGTGCCAGCAGCCCGAGACAGGGACGCTACGAGCAGTACTTC.

Comments on this clone: At one boundary the junction diverges from the germline segment, which might be a read error. The chain is built from TRBV6-5 and TRBJ2-7; the match to TRBD2 covers 7 bases. Germline V lookup: CDR1 MNHEY, CDR2 SVGAGI. The CDR3 has 12 amino acids. The CDR3 is CAISEGGNEQYF. CDR3 DNA: TGTGCCATCAGTGAGGGAGGGAACGAGCAGTACTTC.

The chain has TRBV4-2 and TRBJ1-1; no reliable D call. V lost 4 bases and J 1 base, leaving 10 bases between the germline ends. The CDR3 covers 14 residues. The germline CDR1 and CDR2 sequences are LGHNA and YNFKEQ. The CDR3 DNA follows: TGTGCCAGCAGCCCGGGGTGGGGGAACACTGAAGCTTTCTTT. Its protein product is CASSPGWGNTEAFF.

The rearrangement uses TRBV2 and TRBJ1-1, with D perhaps matching TRBD1 (5 bases). The CDR3 spans 14 residues. Per germline, CDR1 SNHLY and CDR2 FYNNEI. Trimming removed 3 bases at V and 1 base at J, with 9 bases between. This CDR3 is CASSDRVGNTEAFF. CDR3 bases: TGTGCCAGCAGTGACAGGGTCGGGAACACTGAAGCTTTCTTT.

The chain combines TRBV4-3 with TRBJ1-5, with a tentative D call TRBD1 (6 bases). Germline V gene lookup returns CDR1 LGHNA and CDR2 YSLEER. The CDR3 spans 15 residues. Trimming shortened V by 1 base and J by 4 bases, and 11 bases separated the two germline ends. CDR3 region: CASSQATGSNQPQHF. CDR3 sequence (DNA): TGCGCCAGCAGCCAAGCGACAGGATCAAATCAGCCCCAGCATTTT.

The sample holds a few counts of this clone. The chain links TRBV27 to TRBJ1-4; D is undetermined. CDR3 length: 13 residues. V was clipped by 7 bases and J by 7 bases, with 13 bases between them. The V gene's germline CDR1 is MNHEY and CDR2 SMNVEV (reference sequence). The CDR3 region is CASTTSLREKLFF. CDR3 nucleotide sequence: TGTGCCAGCACTACCTCGTTGCGTGAAAAACTGTTTTTT.

There are a few counts of this clone. This rearrangement joins TRBV9 to TRBJ2-7; D may be TRBD1 (7 bases). The CDR3 consists of 13 residues. V lost 4 bases and J 3 bases, leaving 11 bases between the germline ends. Looked up from germline, CDR1 is SGDLS and CDR2 is YYNGEE. CDR3 in amino acids: CASSSQGGYEQYF. Written as DNA, the CDR3 is TGTGCCAGCAGCTCGCAGGGGGGCTACGAGCAGTACTTC.

This clone was counted only a few times. V usage is TRBV13 and J usage is TRBJ1-2, with 7 bases fitting TRBD1. Germline V CDR1 and CDR2: PRHDT, FYEKMQ (reference sequence). This CDR3 contains 12 residues. With 0 bases clipped from V and 9 bases from J, the junction kept 1 base outside the gene matches. The CDR3: CASSLGQGSYTF. The DNA for the CDR3 is TGTGCCAGCAGCTTAGGACAGGGGAGCTACACCTTC.

This clone was detected only a few times. This chain uses TRBV2 with TRBJ2-7; D gene unclear. V was shortened by 4 bases and J by 2 bases, with 9 bases between the two germline ends. There are 13 residues in the CDR3. Germline V gene sequence: CDR1 SNHLY, CDR2 FYNNEI. The CDR3 bases are TGTGCCAGCAGTGGGCAGATGACCTACGAGCAGTACTTC. It translates to CASSGQMTYEQYF.

The rearrangement links TRBV6-1 to TRBJ1-2; D uncertain. V lost 6 bases, J lost 6 bases, and 11 bases lay in between. CDR1 and CDR2 (germline): MNHNS, SASEGT. The CDR3 is made up of 12 amino acids. This CDR3 reads CASSPRIDGYTF. In DNA form, the CDR3 reads TGTGCCAGCAGCCCCAGAATTGATGGCTACACCTTC.

This clone was counted only a few times. The J gene is TRBJ2-5, the V gene TRBV10-2, with 8 bases identical to TRBD1. Unmatched junction bases numbered 10, after V lost 5 bases and J lost 5 bases. Germline values: CDR1 WSHSY, CDR2 SAAADI. The CDR3 has 15 residues. The CDR3: CASSSGQGRGETQYF. The CDR3, as DNA: TGCGCCAGCAGTTCAGGACAGGGACGGGGGGAGACCCAGTACTTC.

This clone was counted a single time. The CDR3 reads CASSKKRSSSYEQYF. The DNA for the CDR3 is TGTGCCAGCAGCAAAAAGAGGAGTAGCTCCTACGAGCAGTACTTC. This sequence joins TRBV21-1 and TRBJ2-7; whether TRBD2, the table's D call, matches the DNA was not checked. TRBV21-1 represents a pseudogene. This CDR3 has 15 amino acids.

The rearrangement joins TRBV2 to TRBJ2-7, with 11 positions matching TRBD1. V lost 0 bases and J lost 7; bases outside the gene matches: 2. This CDR3 comprises 14 residues. From germline, CDR1 is SNHLY and CDR2 FYNNEI. CDR3 DNA: TGTGCCAGCAGTGAAGCCGGGACAGGGGGTGAGCAGTACTTC. It specifies CASSEAGTGGEQYF.

The chain links TRBV7-9 to TRBJ1-2; weak D call: TRBD1 (6 bases). CDR1 is SEHNR, CDR2 FQNEAQ, per germline (reference sequence). This CDR3 has 15 amino acids. V shed 5 bases and J shed 8 bases, with 21 bases lying between them. CDR3 residues: CASSIKTQGMEGYTF. CDR3 DNA: TGTGCCAGCAGCATAAAGACACAGGGAATGGAGGGCTACACCTTC.

At least ten counts were recorded for this clone. The chain links TRBV4-2 to TRBJ2-5, with 7 bases that match TRBD2. This CDR3 contains 13 residues. With V trimmed by 3 bases and J by 5 bases, 3 bases remained unmatched. Germline V gene data show CDR1 as LGHNA and CDR2 as YNFKEQ. Here the CDR3 reads CASSQGLRETQYF. Written as DNA, the CDR3 is TGTGCCAGCAGCCAGGGACTAAGGGAGACCCAGTACTTC.

This clone has just a few counts. CDR3 sequence: CASSSQGSGTDTQYF. CDR3 in DNA: TGTGCCAGCAGCTCTCAAGGGAGCGGCACAGATACGCAGTATTTT. V usage is TRBV7-2 and J usage is TRBJ2-3, with D maybe TRBD2 (5 bases). The V gene's germline CDR1 is SGHTA and CDR2 FQGNSA. The CDR3 has 15 residues. Trimming took 4 bases from V and 1 from J, leaving 12 bases between them.

The CDR3 DNA reads TGCGCCAGCAGCTTGGCCATGAGACAGGGGACCTACGAGCAGTACTTC. Protein sequence: CASSLAMRQGTYEQYF. The J gene is TRBJ2-7, the V gene TRBV5-1; 8 bases align to TRBD1. The V segment lost 0 bases and the J segment 2 bases; nucleotides outside the gene matches: 7. The CDR3 is 16 amino acids. Per germline, CDR1 SGHRS and CDR2 YFSETQ. Together with reference TRBV5-1 and TRBJ2-7, the CDR3 gives the full variable domain: KAGVTQTPRYLIKTRGQQVTLSCSPISGHRSVSWYQQTPGQGLQFLFEYFSETQRNKGNFPGRFSGRQFSNSRSEMNVSTLELGDSALYLCASSLAMRQGTYEQYFGPGTRLTVT.

CDR3 amino acids: CASSYGQASYEQYF. DNA of the CDR3: TGTGCCAGCAGTTATGGACAGGCCTCCTACGAGCAGTACTTC. The chain uses TRBV6-6 and TRBJ2-7, with 7 bases identical to TRBD1. The germline V gene has CDR1 MNHNY and CDR2 SVGAGI (reference sequence). V lost 3 bases, J lost 0 bases, and 2 bases stayed unmatched. The CDR3 consists of 14 residues.

This clone has just a few counts. The rearrangement uses TRBV28 and TRBJ2-7, with 7 bases aligning to TRBD1. The CDR3 length is 14 residues. The V segment lost 6 bases and the J segment 0 bases; nucleotides outside the gene matches: 5. Germline lookup yields CDR1 MDHEN and CDR2 SYDVKM. CDR3 amino acids: CASSGTVSSYEQYF. The CDR3 bases are TGTGCCAGCAGCGGGACAGTGAGCTCCTACGAGCAGTACTTC.

This clone was counted ten times or more. The chain uses TRBV4-3 and TRBJ2-1, with TRBD1 as a possible D gene (5 bases). In germline, CDR1 is LGHNA, CDR2 YSLEER. There are 13 residues in the CDR3. Trimming left V 1 base short and J 8 bases short, with 9 bases between. The DNA for the CDR3 is TGCGCCAGCAGCCAAGTGTCAGGGTATGAGCAGTTCTTC. This encodes CASSQVSGYEQFF.

Only a few counts were recorded for this clone. The CDR3 nucleotides read TGTGCCAGTAGTATGCCTCGGGACAGTAGCACAGATACGCAGTATTTT. It yields the protein CASSMPRDSSTDTQYF. The gene calls are TRBV19 and TRBJ2-3, with 7 bases that match TRBD1. V shed 3 bases and J 0 bases; nucleotides not matched to a gene: 6. This CDR3 has 16 residues. CDR1 LNHDA and CDR2 SQIVND come from the germline V gene (reference sequence).

V gene TRBV7-2 combines with J gene TRBJ2-6, with D uncertain. V lost 4 bases and J lost 2, with 15 bases in between. Germline CDR1 is SGHTA and CDR2 is FQGNSA. There are 17 residues in the CDR3. CDR3 in amino acids: CASSSRFGNTGANVLTF. The CDR3 bases are TGTGCCAGCAGCTCCCGCTTTGGTAACACTGGGGCCAACGTCCTGACTTTC.

This clone was picked up a small number of times. V and J are TRBV6-1 and TRBJ2-7, with D possibly TRBD2 on 5 matching bases. V shed 6 bases and J shed 9 bases, with 18 bases lying between them. From germline, CDR1 is MNHNS and CDR2 SASEGT. CDR3 length: 13 amino acids. CDR3 DNA sequence: TGTGCCAGCAGGGAACAGCCTCTGGAGGCGCAGTACTTC. It encodes CASREQPLEAQYF.

The rearrangement joins TRBV29-1 to TRBJ2-5, with 9 bases identical to TRBD2. V trimming: 3 bases; J trimming: 4 bases; junction bases outside the gene matches: 15. This CDR3 region has 17 residues. Per the germline V gene, CDR1 is SQVTM and CDR2 is ANQGSEA. CDR3 amino acids: CSVDSGWRAGGVETQYF. The CDR3 DNA is TGCAGCGTTGATAGTGGATGGAGAGCGGGGGGTGTAGAGACCCAGTACTTC.